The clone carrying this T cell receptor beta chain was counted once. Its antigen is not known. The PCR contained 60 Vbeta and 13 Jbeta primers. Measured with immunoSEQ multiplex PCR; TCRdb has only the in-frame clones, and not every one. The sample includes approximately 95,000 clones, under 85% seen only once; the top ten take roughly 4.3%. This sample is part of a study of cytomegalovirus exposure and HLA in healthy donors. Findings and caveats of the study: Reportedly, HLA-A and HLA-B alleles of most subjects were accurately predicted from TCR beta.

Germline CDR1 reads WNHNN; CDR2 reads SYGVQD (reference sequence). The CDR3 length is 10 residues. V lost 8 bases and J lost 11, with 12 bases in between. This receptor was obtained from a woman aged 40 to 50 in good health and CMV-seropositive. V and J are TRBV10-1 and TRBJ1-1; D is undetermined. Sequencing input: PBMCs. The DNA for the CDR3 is TGCGCCAGCTCCGGTAAAAACGCTTTCTTT. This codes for CASSGKNAFF.